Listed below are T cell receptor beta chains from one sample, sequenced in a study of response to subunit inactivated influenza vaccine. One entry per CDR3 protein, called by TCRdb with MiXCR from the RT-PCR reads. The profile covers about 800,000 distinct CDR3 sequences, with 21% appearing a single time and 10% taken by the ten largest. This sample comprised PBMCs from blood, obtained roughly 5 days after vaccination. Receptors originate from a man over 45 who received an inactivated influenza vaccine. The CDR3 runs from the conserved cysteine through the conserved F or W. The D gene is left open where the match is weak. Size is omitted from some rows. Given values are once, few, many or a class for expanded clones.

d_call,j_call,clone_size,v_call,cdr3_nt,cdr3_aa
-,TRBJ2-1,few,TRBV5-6,TGTGCCAGCAGCCCAACCGTCGGTGAGCAGTTCTTC,CASSPTVGEQFF
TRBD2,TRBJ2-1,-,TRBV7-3,TGTGCCAGCAGCCTCCAAGGCCCCCTAGCGGGAGCCTACAATGAGCAGTTCTTC,CASSLQGPLAGAYNEQFF
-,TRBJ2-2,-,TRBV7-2,TGTGCCAGCAGCTTTTCTGAAGGATTGGGCGGGGAGCTGTTTTTT,CASSFSEGLGGELFF
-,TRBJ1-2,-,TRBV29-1,TGCAGCGGCATGAAGGATAGCTATGGCTACACCTTC,CSGMKDSYGYTF
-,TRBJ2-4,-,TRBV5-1,TGCGCCAGCAGCTTGGAGGGGGACATTCAGTACTTC,CASSLEGDIQYF
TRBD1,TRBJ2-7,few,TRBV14,TGTGCCAGCAGCCAAACGACTGGACAGGTGCAGTACTTC,CASSQTTGQVQYF
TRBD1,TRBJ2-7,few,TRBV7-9,TGTGCCAGCACCCCCGGTGGGACAGTTACCTCCTACGAGCAGTACTTC,CASTPGGTVTSYEQYF
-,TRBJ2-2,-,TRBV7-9,TGTGCCAGCAGCACCACCCAGGGTTGGAGAAACACCGGGGAGCTGTTTTTT,CASSTTQGWRNTGELFF
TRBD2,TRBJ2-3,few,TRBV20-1,TGCAGTGCTAAGCGGGGGGGCCGAGATACGCAGTATTTT,CSAKRGGRDTQYF
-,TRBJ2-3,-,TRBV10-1,TGCGCCAGCAGTGAAGGGGGAGGCCGCACAGATACGCAGTATTTT,CASSEGGGRTDTQYF
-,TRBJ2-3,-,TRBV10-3,TGTGCCATGGCGGGGCCCTCTAGCACAGATACGCAGTATTTT,CAMAGPSSTDTQYF
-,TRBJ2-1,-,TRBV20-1,TGCAGTGCTAGACTACCCGGACTTCGCTACAATGAGCAGTTCTTC,CSARLPGLRYNEQFF
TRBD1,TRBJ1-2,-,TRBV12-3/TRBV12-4,TGTGCCAGCAGTTTAGCGACAGGGGGCGGTGGCTACACCTTC,CASSLATGGGGYTF
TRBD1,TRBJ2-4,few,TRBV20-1,TGCAGTGCTGCGGGACAGGGGTCCAAAAACATTCAGTACTTC,CSAAGQGSKNIQYF
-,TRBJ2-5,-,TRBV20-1,TGCAGTGCTCCGAAGGGGCCGGTGGAAGAGACCCAGTACTTC,CSAPKGPVEETQYF
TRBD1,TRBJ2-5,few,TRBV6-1,TGTGCCAGCAGAAACAGGGGGATAGAGACCCAGTACTTC,CASRNRGIETQYF
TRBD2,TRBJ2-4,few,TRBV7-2,TGTGCCAGCAGCTTTCTAGCGGGGGTCCTAGCCAAAAACATTCAGTACTTC,CASSFLAGVLAKNIQYF
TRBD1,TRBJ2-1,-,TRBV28,TGTGCCAGCAGTTTCCAACAGGGGGCGCATGAGCAGTTCTTC,CASSFQQGAHEQFF
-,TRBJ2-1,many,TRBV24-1,TGTGCCACCAGTGGTTACCAGGGGATAACCTACAATGAGCAGTTCTTC,CATSGYQGITYNEQFF
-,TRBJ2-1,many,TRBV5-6,TGTGCCAGCAGTTATCGGTCCAATGAGCAGTTCTTC,CASSYRSNEQFF
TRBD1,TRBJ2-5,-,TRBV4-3,TGCGCCAGCAGCTCATACCGGGACAGGGTGCAGACCCAGTACTTC,CASSSYRDRVQTQYF
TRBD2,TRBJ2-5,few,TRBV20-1,TGCAGTGCCCCGGGGGGGTCTGGGGGCGACCTTGGGTATACCCAGTACTTC,CSAPGGSGGDLGYTQYF